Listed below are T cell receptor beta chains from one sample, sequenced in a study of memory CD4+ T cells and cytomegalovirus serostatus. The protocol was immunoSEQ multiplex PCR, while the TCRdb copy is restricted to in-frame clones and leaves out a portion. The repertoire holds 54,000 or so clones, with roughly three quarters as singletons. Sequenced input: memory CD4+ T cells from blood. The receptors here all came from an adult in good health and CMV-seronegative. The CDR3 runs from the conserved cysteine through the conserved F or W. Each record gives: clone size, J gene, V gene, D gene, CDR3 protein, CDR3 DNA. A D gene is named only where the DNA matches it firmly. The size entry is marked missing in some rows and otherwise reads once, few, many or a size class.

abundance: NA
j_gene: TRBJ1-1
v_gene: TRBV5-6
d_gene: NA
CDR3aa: CASSPSGTNTEAFF
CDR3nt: TGTGCCAGCAGCCCTTCCGGGACAAACACTGAAGCTTTCTTT

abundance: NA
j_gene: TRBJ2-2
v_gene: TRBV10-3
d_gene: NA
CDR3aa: CAIRTGTLLNTGELFF
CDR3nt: TGTGCCATCAGGACCGGGACACTTCTGAACACCGGGGAGCTGTTTTTT

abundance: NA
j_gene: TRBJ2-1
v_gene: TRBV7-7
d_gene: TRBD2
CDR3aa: CASSLTAGGIGEQFF
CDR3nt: TGTGCCAGCAGCTTAACAGCGGGAGGGATTGGTGAGCAGTTCTTC

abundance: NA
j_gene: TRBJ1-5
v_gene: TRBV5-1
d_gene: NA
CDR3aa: CASSVSGGSQQPQHF
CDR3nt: TGCGCCAGCAGCGTTTCGGGAGGTAGTCAGCAGCCCCAGCATTTT

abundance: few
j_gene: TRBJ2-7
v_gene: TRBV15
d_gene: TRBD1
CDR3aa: CATSRRTGTYEQYF
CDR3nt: TGTGCCACCAGCAGGCGGACAGGGACATACGAGCAGTACTTC

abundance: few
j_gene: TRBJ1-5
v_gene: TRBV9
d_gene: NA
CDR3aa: CASSAGGRYSNQPQHF
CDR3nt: TGTGCCAGCAGCGCCGGGGGGAGATATAGCAATCAGCCCCAGCATTTT

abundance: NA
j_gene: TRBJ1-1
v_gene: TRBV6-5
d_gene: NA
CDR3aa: CASSYEWGTEAFF
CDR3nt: TGTGCCAGCAGTTACGAGTGGGGGACTGAAGCTTTCTTT

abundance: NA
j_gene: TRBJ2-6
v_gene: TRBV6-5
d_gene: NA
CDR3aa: CASSRVPTNVLTF
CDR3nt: TGTGCCAGCAGTAGGGTCCCGACCAACGTCCTGACTTTC

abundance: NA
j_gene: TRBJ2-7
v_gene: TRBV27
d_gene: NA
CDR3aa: CASSPYSSYEQYF
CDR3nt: TGTGCCAGCAGTCCCTATAGCTCCTACGAGCAGTACTTC

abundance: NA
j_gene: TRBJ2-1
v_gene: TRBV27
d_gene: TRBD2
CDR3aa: CASSAGLAGGPPYNEQFF
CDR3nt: TGTGCCAGCAGCGCGGGGCTAGCGGGAGGGCCCCCCTACAATGAGCAGTTCTTC

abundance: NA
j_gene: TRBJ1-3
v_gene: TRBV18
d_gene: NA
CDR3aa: CASGSGNTIYF
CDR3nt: TGTGCCAGCGGCTCTGGAAACACCATATATTTT

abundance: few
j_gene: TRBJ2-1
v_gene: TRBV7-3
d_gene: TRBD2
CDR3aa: CASSATSDFYNEQFF
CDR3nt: TGTGCCAGCAGCGCAACTAGCGACTTCTACAATGAGCAGTTCTTC

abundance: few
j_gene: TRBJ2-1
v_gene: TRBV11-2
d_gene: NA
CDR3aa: CASSLGARHEQFF
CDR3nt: TGTGCCAGCAGCTTAGGGGCGAGACATGAGCAGTTCTTC

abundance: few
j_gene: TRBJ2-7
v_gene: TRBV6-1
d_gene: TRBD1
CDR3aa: CASRVAGTGKEQYF
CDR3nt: TGTGCCAGCAGAGTTGCCGGGACAGGGAAAGAGCAGTACTTC

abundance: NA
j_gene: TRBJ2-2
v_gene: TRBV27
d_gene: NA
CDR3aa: CASRGIFTGELFF
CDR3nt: TGTGCCAGCAGGGGAATCTTCACCGGGGAGCTGTTTTTT

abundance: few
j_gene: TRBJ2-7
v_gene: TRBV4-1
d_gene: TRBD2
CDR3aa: CASSQGLADSYEQYF
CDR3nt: TGCGCCAGCAGCCAGGGACTAGCGGACTCCTACGAGCAGTACTTC

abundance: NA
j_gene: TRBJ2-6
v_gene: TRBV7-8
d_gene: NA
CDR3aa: CASSLDRGLWANVLTF
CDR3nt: TGTGCCAGCAGCTTAGATCGGGGTCTCTGGGCCAACGTCCTGACTTTC

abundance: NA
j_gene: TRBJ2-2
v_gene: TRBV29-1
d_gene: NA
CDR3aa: CSVAPSLNTGELFF
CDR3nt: TGCAGCGTTGCCCCCTCCTTGAACACCGGGGAGCTGTTTTTT

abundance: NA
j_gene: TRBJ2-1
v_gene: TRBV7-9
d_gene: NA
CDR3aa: CASSRGAGKAANEQFF
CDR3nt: TGTGCCAGCAGCCGCGGGGCGGGAAAGGCTGCCAATGAGCAGTTCTTC

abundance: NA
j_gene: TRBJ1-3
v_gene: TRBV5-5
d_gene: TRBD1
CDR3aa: CASSIGTGETIYF
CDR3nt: TGTGCCAGCAGCATCGGGACAGGGGAAACCATATATTTT

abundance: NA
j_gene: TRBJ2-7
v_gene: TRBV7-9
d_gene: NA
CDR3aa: CASSPVGEQYF
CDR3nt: TGTGCCAGCAGCCCAGTGGGCGAGCAGTACTTC

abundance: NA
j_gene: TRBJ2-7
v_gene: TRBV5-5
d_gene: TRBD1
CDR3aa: CASSPSGTAAYEQYF
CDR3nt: TGTGCCAGCAGCCCGAGTGGGACAGCCGCCTACGAGCAGTACTTC

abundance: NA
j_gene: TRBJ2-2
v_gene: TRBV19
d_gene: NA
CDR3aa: CASSIGGSLNTGELFF
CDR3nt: TGTGCCAGTAGTATCGGAGGTAGCCTAAACACCGGGGAGCTGTTTTTT

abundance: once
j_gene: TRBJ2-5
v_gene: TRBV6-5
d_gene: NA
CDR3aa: CAHSRGSGETQYF
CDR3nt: TGTGCCCATTCAAGGGGGTCGGGAGAGACCCAGTACTTC

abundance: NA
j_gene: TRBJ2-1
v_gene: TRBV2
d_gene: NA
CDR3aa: CASSEEKSSYNEQFF
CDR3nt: TGTGCCAGCAGTGAAGAGAAGAGCTCCTACAATGAGCAGTTCTTC

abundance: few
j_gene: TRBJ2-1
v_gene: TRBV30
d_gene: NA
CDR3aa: CAWGRQVYNEQFF
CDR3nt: TGTGCCTGGGGGAGACAGGTCTACAATGAGCAGTTCTTC

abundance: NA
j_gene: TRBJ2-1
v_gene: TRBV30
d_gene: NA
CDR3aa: CAWSVYGARGGVGEQFF
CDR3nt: TGTGCCTGGAGTGTATACGGCGCGAGGGGGGGGGTAGGAGAGCAGTTCTTC

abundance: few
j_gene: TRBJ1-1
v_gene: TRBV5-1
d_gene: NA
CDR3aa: CASSFGGATTEAFF
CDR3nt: TGCGCCAGCAGCTTCGGAGGGGCGACCACTGAAGCTTTCTTT

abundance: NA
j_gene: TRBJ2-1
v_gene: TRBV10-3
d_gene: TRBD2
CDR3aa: CAISESNQLAANEQFF
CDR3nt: TGTGCCATCAGTGAGTCGAATCAACTAGCGGCCAATGAGCAGTTCTTC

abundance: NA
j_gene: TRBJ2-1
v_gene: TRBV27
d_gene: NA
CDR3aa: CASSWVSAYNEQFF
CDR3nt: TGTGCCAGCAGTTGGGTTAGCGCCTACAATGAGCAGTTCTTC

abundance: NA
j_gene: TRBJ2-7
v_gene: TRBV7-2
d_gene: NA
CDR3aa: CASSLGHPLEQYF
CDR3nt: TGTGCCAGCAGCCTAGGACATCCCCTTGAGCAGTACTTC

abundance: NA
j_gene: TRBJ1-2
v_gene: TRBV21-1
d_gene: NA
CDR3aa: CASSWTAGHLTLGYTF
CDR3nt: TGTGCCAGCAGCTGGACGGCGGGACATTTGACGTTAGGCTACACCTTC